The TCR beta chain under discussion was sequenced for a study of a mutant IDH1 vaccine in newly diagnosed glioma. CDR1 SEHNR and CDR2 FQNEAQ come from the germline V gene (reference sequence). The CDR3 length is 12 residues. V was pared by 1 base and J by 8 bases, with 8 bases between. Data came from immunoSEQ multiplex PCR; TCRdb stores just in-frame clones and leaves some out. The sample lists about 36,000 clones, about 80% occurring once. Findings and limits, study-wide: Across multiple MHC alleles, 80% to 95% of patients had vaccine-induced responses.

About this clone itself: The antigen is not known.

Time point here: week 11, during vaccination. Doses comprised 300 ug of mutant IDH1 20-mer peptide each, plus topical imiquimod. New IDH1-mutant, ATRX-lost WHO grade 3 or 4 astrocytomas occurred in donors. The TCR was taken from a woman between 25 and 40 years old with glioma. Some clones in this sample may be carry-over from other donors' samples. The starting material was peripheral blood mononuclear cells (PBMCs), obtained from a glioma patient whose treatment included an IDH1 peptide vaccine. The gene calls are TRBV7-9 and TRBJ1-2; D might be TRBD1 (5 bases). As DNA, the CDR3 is TGTGCCAGCAGCTTAGGAGGGGAGGGCTACACCTTC. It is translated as CASSLGGEGYTF.